The 17 T cell receptor beta chains in this list originate from one sample, sequenced in a study of T-cell reconstitution after alpha-beta-depleted transplantation in children. Unique molecular identifiers were incorporated during preparation of the TCRbeta library. MiXCR was run by TCRdb on the PCR reads, yielding one entry per CDR3 protein. The table lists hundreds of thousands of distinct CDR3 sequences, about 15% of them singletons. The input for sequencing was PBMCs, mostly from graft donor cells, taken 360 days after TCRalphabeta/CD19-depleted stem cell transplant. The receptors come from a male patient between 10 and 17 years old who had a stem cell transplant for acute lymphoblastic leukemia, so the T cells may come from the graft donor.

The CDR3 DNA is TGCAGTGCTAGAAGTGCCCTAGCGGCTAATGAGCAGTTCTTC. It specifies CSARSALAANEQFF. The rearrangement uses TRBV20-1 and TRBJ2-1; the match to TRBD2 covers 7 bases. The CDR3 length is 14 residues. Germline trimming cut 2 bases from V and 7 bases from J; bases unmatched to any gene: 8. Germline V gene lookup returns CDR1 DFQATT and CDR2 SNEGSKA (reference sequence).

The J gene is TRBJ2-5, the V gene TRBV5-6; D is perhaps TRBD1 (6 bases). V lost 4 bases, J lost 3 bases, and 7 bases lay in between. The CDR3 contains 12 residues. CDR1 is SGHDT and CDR2 is YYEEEE in the germline V gene. In nucleotides, the CDR3 is TGTGCCAGCAGCCGGACAGAAGAGACCCAGTACTTC. This codes for CASSRTEETQYF.

This chain joins TRBV5-1 and TRBJ1-2; D gene uncertain. Trimming stripped 1 base from V and 1 base from J, with 11 bases between. Germline lookup yields CDR1 SGHRS and CDR2 YFSETQ. This CDR3 comprises 15 residues. CDR3 nucleotide sequence: TGCGCCAGCAGCTTGATCCCCCTACTTAACTATGGCTACACCTTC. Residues: CASSLIPLLNYGYTF. The variable domain in full, completed from reference TRBV5-1 and TRBJ1-2, reads KAGVTQTPRYLIKTRGQQVTLSCSPISGHRSVSWYQQTPGQGLQFLFEYFSETQRNKGNFPGRFSGRQFSNSRSEMNVSTLELGDSALYLCASSLIPLLNYGYTFGSGTRLTVV.

The V and J genes are TRBV27 and TRBJ2-5, with D perhaps given as TRBD1 or TRBD2 (5 bases each). Trimming stripped 4 bases from V and 4 bases from J, with 16 bases between. Germline CDR1 MNHEY, CDR2 SMNVEV (reference sequence). The CDR3 covers 15 residues. The CDR3 DNA reads as TGTGCCAGCAGTTCGCCACGGGACGGAATAGAGACCCAGTACTTC. Encoded protein: CASSSPRDGIETQYF.

V is TRBV4-1 and J is TRBJ2-7; no reliable D call. Germline loops: CDR1 MGHRA, CDR2 YSYEKL. V was trimmed by 0 bases and J by 4 bases, leaving 13 bases between them. The CDR3 totals 15 residues. The CDR3 region is CASSQDNWRKYEQYF. CDR3 DNA sequence: TGCGCCAGCAGCCAAGATAACTGGCGGAAATACGAGCAGTACTTC.

Many counts were recorded for this clonotype. The chain combines TRBV7-8 with TRBJ1-2; TRBD1 is a possible D gene (5 bases). V gave up 5 bases and J gave up 8 bases, with 12 bases separating them. The CDR3 consists of 12 residues. The germline V gene encodes CDR1 SGHVS and CDR2 FQNEAQ. This CDR3 is CASSVTGYGYTF. The CDR3 DNA sequence: TGTGCCAGCAGCGTTACAGGTTACGGCTACACCTTC.

This rearrangement joins TRBV7-9 to TRBJ2-1; 9 bases match TRBD2. The CDR3 has 16 residues. Losses at the gene ends were 5 bases for V and 2 bases for J; bases not matched to a gene: 7. The germline gives CDR1 SEHNR, CDR2 FQNEAQ (reference sequence). CDR3 protein: CASSLIAGAPYNEQFF. The CDR3 DNA is TGTGCCAGCAGCCTGATAGCGGGAGCCCCCTACAATGAGCAGTTCTTC.

To note about this clonotype: The conserved phenylalanine or tryptophan is not found at the CDR3 terminus, so this likely reflects a read error. V and J are TRBV11-1 and TRBJ1-2, with TRBD1 as a possible D gene (6 bases). Germline loops: CDR1 SGHAT, CDR2 FQDESV (reference sequence). Trimming shortened V by 1 base and J by 1 base, and 19 bases separated the two germline ends. The CDR3 runs to 18 residues. As DNA, the CDR3 is TGTGCCAGCAGCTTAGGAGCGGGGGGCGCCCGTTATAACTATGGCTACACCTCC. It specifies CASSLGAGGARYNYGYTS.

This clonotype was observed a handful of times. The rearrangement links TRBV4-1 to TRBJ2-1; 10 bases fit TRBD2. Germline trimming cut 7 bases from V and 3 bases from J; bases unmatched to any gene: 3. CDR1 MGHRA and CDR2 YSYEKL come from the germline V gene. The CDR3 length is 14 residues. The CDR3 bases are TGCGCCAGCAAACTAGCGGGGAACTACAATGAGCAGTTCTTC. It encodes CASKLAGNYNEQFF.

This chain connects TRBV11-2 to TRBJ1-1, with 9 nucleotides matching TRBD1. The trim removed 6 bases at V and 8 bases at J, leaving 13 bases unmatched. The CDR3 consists of 15 residues. Germline V gene sequence: CDR1 SGHAT, CDR2 FQNNGV. The DNA for the CDR3 is TGTGCCAGCAGGCCCAACGCGGACAGGGGTTTGGAAGCTTTCTTT. It codes for CASRPNADRGLEAFF.

The chain employs TRBV27 and TRBJ1-1, with D unresolved. In germline, CDR1 is MNHEY, CDR2 SMNVEV (reference sequence). The CDR3 length is 15 residues. V was pared by 2 bases and J by 1 base, with 11 bases between. CDR3: CASSLSRKTNTEAFF. CDR3 sequence (DNA): TGTGCCAGCAGTTTAAGCAGGAAGACGAACACTGAAGCTTTCTTT.

This clonotype was observed at least ten times. The chain employs TRBV4-1 and TRBJ1-1; TRBD1 matches 7 bases. Germline V lookup: CDR1 MGHRA, CDR2 YSYEKL. The V and J ends lost 2 bases and 10 bases, in that order; junction bases with no gene match: 10. This CDR3 has 14 residues. DNA for the CDR3: TGCGCCAGCAGCCAATACCGACCCCACAGGGGAGCTTTCTTT. Residues: CASSQYRPHRGAFF.

This clonotype showed up just a few times. One junction end does not reproduce the germline sequence, and a read error may be involved. This chain connects TRBV7-8 to TRBJ2-2, with D unclear. This CDR3 is built from 16 residues. CDR1 and CDR2 (germline): SGHVS, FQNEAQ. CDR3 region: CASSLDPFSNTGELFF. The CDR3 DNA reads as TGTGCCAGCAGCCTGGACCCTTTTTCTAACACCGGTGAGCTGTTTTTT.

This clonotype occurred once. V and J are TRBV23-1 and TRBJ2-2, with 9 bases lining up with TRBD1. TRBV23-1 is identified as an open reading frame with a role that is uncertain. The V gene end was trimmed by 4 bases and the J gene end by 1 base; junction bases not matched to a gene: 10. The length of the CDR3 is 18 residues. DNA for the CDR3: TGCGCCAGCAGTCTGAGTACTTCGGGACAGGGGAACACCGGGGAGCTGTTTTTT. Its protein product is CASSLSTSGQGNTGELFF.

This clonotype showed up just a few times. For the CDR3, the DNA is TGTGCCAGCAGCTTTACCAGAGGACAGGGGAGGGAGACCCAGTACTTC. Translation: CASSFTRGQGRETQYF. The chain couples TRBV7-2 to TRBJ2-5; 9 positions agree with TRBD1. The length of the CDR3 is 16 residues. Trimming cost V 3 bases and J 5 bases; bases outside gene matches: 10. CDR1 and CDR2 (germline): SGHTA, FQGNSA.

The chain carries TRBV11-2 and TRBJ1-1; D uncertain. V was trimmed by 4 bases and J by 4 bases, leaving 13 bases between them. The CDR3 is 14 amino acids. The V gene's germline CDR1 is SGHAT and CDR2 FQNNGV. This CDR3 is CASSSTSTITEAFF. The DNA of the CDR3 is TGTGCCAGCAGCTCGACTTCAACCATCACTGAAGCTTTCTTT.

This clonotype has just a few counts. This sequence joins TRBV10-2 and TRBJ2-7; D is perhaps TRBD1 or TRBD2 (5 bases each). Germline-derived CDR1 and CDR2 are WSHSY and SAAADI. This CDR3 region has 12 residues. V was trimmed by 5 bases and J by 3 bases, leaving 8 bases between them. The CDR3 reads CASSKGSYEQYF. CDR3 DNA sequence: TGCGCCAGCAGTAAGGGGAGCTACGAGCAGTACTTC.